This T cell receptor (beta chain) was identified in a study of breast tumors, draining lymph nodes, adjacent tissues (dated by TCRdb to 2016 to 2017). Context from the whole study: TCR beta repertoires were compared across tumor, adjacent nontumor tissue and axillary lymph nodes obtained from breast cancer patients. In human breast cancer, the study set out to assess how tumor, surrounding tissue and draining lymph node repertoires relate to one another and whether T cells might be exchanged between them. Points the paper makes about the study in general: T-cell repertoire diversity in tumors was found to be lower than in lymph nodes but higher than in nontumor tissue, and preferential V and J gene usage was observed. The conclusion that tumor T cells originate in lymph nodes was presented as consistent with a hypothesis rather than as directly demonstrated. The data were considered consistent with most tumor T cells being derived from the lymph node and subsequently expanding within tumor tissue. Tumor and nontumor tissue repertoires were found to be significantly more similar in luminal-like than in basal-like breast cancer.

The CDR3 holds 16 amino acids from the cysteine to the phenylalanine. The CDR3 DNA has 48 bases and is translated from base 1. CDR1 and CDR2, looked up from the germline V gene, are SGDLS and YYNGEE. The trim is 0 bases for V and 2 bases for J, with a gap of 15 bases between the germline ends. Lymph node samples were obtained from the axillary draining lymph nodes of breast cancer patients. The run used an Illumina HiSeq 2000. Multiplex PCR amplification was used to generate the TCR beta chain libraries. The amplified TCR beta chain products were analyzed by high-throughput sequencing. In-frame beta chains were kept once TCRdb had trimmed the public reads at Q25 with fastp and called clones with MiXCR. Identical CDR3 protein sequences are pooled into one entry, listed with their most common genes and DNA. The sample table contains about 120,000 distinct CDR3 sequences; only one count was recorded for 20% of them. The ten largest clones take up approximately 3.5% of the sample.

There are many counts of this clonotype. This receptor's antigen is unknown. Base qualities are not provided; no much larger clone lies one nucleotide away. Input material: axillary lymph node tissue. Rearrangement joined TRBV9 to TRBJ2-7; the D region possibly corresponds to TRBD2 (6 bases align). The TCR comes from a female donor with breast cancer. Some clones in this sample may be carry-over from other donors' samples. CDR3 loop: CASSVAYGGTPYEQYF. The bases read TGTGCCAGCAGCGTAGCTTACGGGGGAACCCCCTACGAGCAGTACTTC.